This T cell receptor (beta chain) was recorded in a study of naive and memory T cell subsets. The germline gives CDR1 SGHTA, CDR2 FQGNSA. The CDR3 contains 14 residues. Trimming stripped 5 bases from V and 0 bases from J, with 8 bases between. Two oligonucleotides, mixed equimolar, formed the beta constant-region primer covering TRBC1 and TRBC2. TCRdb itself ran the UMI-ligation and nested PCR reads through MiXCR, one entry per CDR3 protein. This table has some 85,000 distinct CDR3 sequences, around 13% appearing once. This clonotype was counted at least ten times. Sequenced input: central memory CD4+ T cells from blood. The TCR was taken from a human donor in good health. The V and J genes are TRBV7-2 and TRBJ2-4; no definite D call. The CDR3 loop reads CASSTSVAKNIQYF. For the CDR3, the DNA is TGTGCCAGCAGCACCAGTGTAGCCAAAAACATTCAGTACTTC. The full variable domain, completed using reference TRBV7-2 and TRBJ2-4, is GAGVSQSPSNKVTEKGKDVELRCDPISGHTALYWYRQSLGQGLEFLIYFQGNSAPDKSGLPSDRFSAERTGGSVSTLTIQRTQQEDSAVYLCASSTSVAKNIQYFGAGTRLSVL.